A selection of T cell receptor beta chains follows, all from one sample in a study of vaccination effects on CD4 cells after COVID-19. Sequencing used immunoSEQ multiplex PCR; TCRdb keeps in-frame clones, though not all of them. The sample holds tens of thousands of clones, around three quarters seen once. These TCRs' antigens remain unknown. The sample in question was CD4+ T cells from PBMCs cultured with HCoV-OC43 spike peptides, obtained before COVID-19 vaccination. The receptor set was obtained from a human donor who received a COVID-19 vaccine. The CDR3 runs from the conserved cysteine through the conserved F or W. A D gene is named only where the DNA matches it firmly.

-	TRBV28	CASSLGDTASYNEQFF
-	TRBV12-5	CASGLGGTNSPLHF
-	TRBV6-5	CASSRRVGNTIYF
TRBD1	TRBV11-2	CASSSWTGQPQHF
-	TRBV7-2	CASSYRRNSPLHF
-	TRBV24-1	CATSTGSYQETQYF
-	TRBV6-1	CASSEQVRTEAFF
-	TRBV28	CASNQGANYGYTF
-	TRBV28	CASSLYQRRTGELFF
-	TRBV18	CASSPGRIRGHTEAFF
-	TRBV12-5	CASGLATGTVKYNEQFF
-	TRBV5-1	CASSWGGTSITEAFF
-	TRBV11-3	CASSLEDTFNSGNTIYF
-	TRBV10-3	CAISEGAGYGYTF
-	TRBV7-2	CASSSREAGANVLTF
-	TRBV7-2	CASSMDSNSPLHF
-	TRBV21-1	CAQVQGNQPQHF
-	TRBV6-5	CAVTGGSYGYTF
TRBD2	TRBV5-6	CASSLNWRGGTTDTQYF
TRBD2	TRBV13	CASSLQGLPDTQYF
-	TRBV30	CACSRVTLTDTQYF
TRBD2	TRBV29-1	CSGGAYGLADGETQYF
TRBD2	TRBV7-7	CASSSGLAGGKETQYF
-	TRBV6-5	CASSRASGGGQPQHF
-	TRBV6-6	CASSYRAGSTDTQYF
TRBD2	TRBV19	CASSGGTTTDTQYF
TRBD1	TRBV5-1	CASSATGLNTEAFF
-	TRBV18	CAATTGSNQPQHF
TRBD1	TRBV29-1	CSGHPGTGGNEQFF
-	TRBV7-8	CASSSSALTGRETQYF
-	TRBV5-1	CASSLEGGPNQPQHF
-	TRBV4-1	CASSPNPGAKEETQYF
-	TRBV5-1	CASSQGTETGELFF
TRBD1	TRBV9	CASSVGGQGSGANVLTF
-	TRBV5-1	CASSLDVNYGYTF
-	TRBV28	CASSLMRQLSRPQHF
-	TRBV29-1	CSVERGLGSNTQYF
-	TRBV19	CASSAPGRLNSPLHF
-	TRBV7-3	CASSFGITDTQYF
TRBD2	TRBV11-1	CASSLVLAGIETQYF
TRBD2	TRBV5-1	CASRGLAGGNEQFF
-	TRBV6-1	CASSENAANSYNEQFF
-	TRBV18	CASSPYGGVGDTIYF
-	TRBV7-3	CASSPQGKDTQYF
TRBD2	TRBV4-1	CASSQGPSLAGGLFNEQFF
-	TRBV7-3	CASSLTGETEAFF
TRBD1	TRBV29-1	CSVLGQGGNEKLFF
-	TRBV27	CASSFRNSKRGYTF
TRBD1	TRBV11-1	CASSTGQHTEAFF
-	TRBV6-2/TRBV6-3	CASSRDGTDTGELFF
TRBD2	TRBV5-5	CASSLAGGPDTQYF
-	TRBV4-1	CASSQDRMTEAFF
-	TRBV11-2	CASSQDRAASPLHF